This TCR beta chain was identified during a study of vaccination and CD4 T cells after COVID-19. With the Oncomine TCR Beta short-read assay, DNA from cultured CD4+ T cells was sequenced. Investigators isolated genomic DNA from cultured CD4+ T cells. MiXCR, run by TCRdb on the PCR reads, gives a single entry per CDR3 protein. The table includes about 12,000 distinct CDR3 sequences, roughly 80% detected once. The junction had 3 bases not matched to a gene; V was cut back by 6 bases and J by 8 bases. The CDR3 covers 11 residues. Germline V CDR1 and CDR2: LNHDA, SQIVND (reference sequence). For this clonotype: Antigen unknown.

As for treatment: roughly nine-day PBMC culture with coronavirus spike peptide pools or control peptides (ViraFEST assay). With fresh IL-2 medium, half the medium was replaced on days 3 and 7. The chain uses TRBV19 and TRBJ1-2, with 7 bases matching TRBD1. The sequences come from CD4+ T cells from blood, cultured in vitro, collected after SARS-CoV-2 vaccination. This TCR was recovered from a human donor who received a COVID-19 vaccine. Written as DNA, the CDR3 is TGTGCCAGTAGGAACAGGGGAGGCTACACCTTC. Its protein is CASRNRGGYTF.